This T cell receptor (beta chain) comes out of a study of blood T cells in healthy people across ages. Study-level results: It was held that diversity estimates obtained from one million T cells represented underestimates.

Primed by a sample-barcoded 5' primer and a J-beta primer mix, a second PCR proceeded for 7 to 11 cycles. MiXCR, run by TCRdb on the 5' RACE reads, gives a single entry per CDR3 protein. Of roughly 800,000 distinct CDR3 sequences in the sample, about three fifths were seen once. Russia was home to the donors, healthy Caucasian individuals aged about 6 to 90. Each sample gave at least 6.5 million isolated PBMCs. Of note for this clonotype: Its target is unknown.

Germline-derived CDR1 and CDR2 are GTSNPN and SVGIG (reference sequence). This CDR3 is 13 amino acids long. The sequenced sample consisted of blood. V and J are TRBV30 and TRBJ2-4; the match to TRBD1 covers 7 bases. The tail of the sequence fits TRBJ2-5 better, so the J call may be wrong. The TCR comes from a man aged 25-40 years in good health. This CDR3 is CAWEGALQETQYF. In DNA, the CDR3 is TGTGCCTGGGAGGGGGCACTACAAGAGACCCAGTACTTC.